This T cell receptor beta chain was captured in a study of blood T cell repertoires in COVID-19. Study background: Donors in the United States, Italy and Spain gave samples during acute or convalescent COVID-19. In each case, the material was cDNA or gDNA derived from T cells, B-cell-depleted T cells, or PBMCs.

Produced via immunoSEQ multiplex PCR; TCRdb's table is partial and in-frame only. The sample records some 460,000 clones, about 85% being singletons. CDR3 length equals 13 residues. Per the germline V gene, CDR1 is MNHEY and CDR2 is SVGEGT. The ends lost 6 bases at V and 6 bases at J; junction bases unmatched: 3. The participants were between roughly 18 and 100 years old and came from some 25 US areas. Clinical history reported by participants formed the basis on which cohorts were assigned. The receptor was derived from a woman aged 18-29 years with acute COVID-19. The chain has TRBV6-2 or TRBV6-3 and TRBJ2-7; the match to TRBD2 covers 12 bases. Sequenced input: PBMCs or T cells enriched from blood (not recorded which). CDR3: CASSGLAGTEQYF. The CDR3, as DNA: TGTGCCAGCAGCGGACTAGCGGGAACCGAGCAGTACTTC.